The 13 T cell receptor beta chains below were found in one sample sequenced in a study of CD8 T cells in ankylosing spondylitis. Study-wide points: A TCR beta motif of about 8 highly homologous variants seemed to mark ankylosing spondylitis blood.

TCRdb re-called the 5' RACE reads with MiXCR, one entry per CDR3 protein. This table holds fewer than 500,000 distinct CDR3 sequences, about a fifth found once. Antigens for these TCRs are unknown. Sequenced input: blood, either unsorted or a sorted T cell fraction (not recorded which). These receptors came from a male donor with ankylosing spondylitis.

This clonotype occurred a few times. The chain couples TRBV7-8 to TRBJ2-1; 10 nucleotides agree with TRBD1. CDR1 SGHVS and CDR2 FQNEAQ come from the germline V gene. The CDR3 sequence is 17 residues long. Losses at the gene ends were 5 bases for V and 7 bases for J; bases not matched to a gene: 14. The CDR3 nucleotides read TGTGCCAGCAGCCACAGAGTGGCGGGACAGGGGAGGAATGAGCAGTTCTTC. Its translation is CASSHRVAGQGRNEQFF.

CDR3 residues: CASSSTVMYQPQHF. CDR3 DNA: TGTGCCAGTAGTTCGACAGTGATGTATCAGCCCCAGCATTTT. The genes are TRBV19 and TRBJ1-5, with D tentatively TRBD1 (5 bases). The germline gives CDR1 LNHDA, CDR2 SQIVND (reference sequence). The CDR3 is 14 residues long. Trimming left V 5 bases short and J 5 bases short, with 13 bases between.

The chain is built from TRBV3-1 and TRBJ2-1; D is ambiguous. Germline V gene lookup returns CDR1 LGHDT and CDR2 YNNKEL (reference sequence). CDR3 length: 15 residues. V lost 1 base and J 12 bases, leaving 19 bases between the germline ends. The chain's CDR3 is CASSQVRAVTIGQFF. CDR3 nucleotides: TGTGCCAGCAGCCAAGTTCGTGCAGTTACAATTGGGCAGTTCTTC.

This chain links TRBV9 with TRBJ2-7, with D tentatively TRBD1 or TRBD2 (5 bases each). Trimming removed 4 bases at V and 2 bases at J, with 16 bases between. Per the germline V gene, CDR1 is SGDLS and CDR2 is YYNGEE. There are 15 residues in the CDR3. CDR3 nucleotides: TGTGCCAGCAGCCCTCGAGGGACGGAGGCCTACGAGCAGTACTTC. This translates into CASSPRGTEAYEQYF.

In this sample, this clonotype turned up a few times. The genes are TRBV3-1 and TRBJ2-3, with D perhaps matching TRBD2 (5 bases). CDR1 and CDR2 from the germline V gene are LGHDT and YNNKEL (reference sequence). This CDR3 region has 11 residues. Between the trimmed V and J ends, which lost 8 bases and 6 bases, there was a span of 9 bases. CDR3 DNA: TGTGCCAGCGGGAGAACTGATACGCAGTATTTT. Encoded protein: CASGRTDTQYF.

This clonotype showed up just a few times. The chain's CDR3 is CSVGGGENIQYF. In DNA form, the CDR3 reads TGCAGCGTTGGCGGGGGGGAAAACATTCAGTACTTC. The rearrangement uses TRBV29-1 and TRBJ2-4; TRBD2 matches 9 bases. V was pared by 4 bases and J by 5 bases, with 0 bases of the junction left unmatched. Germline CDR1 SQVTM, CDR2 ANQGSEA. The CDR3 is 12 amino acids.

This clonotype was detected a few times. CDR3 in amino acids: CASSQFSNEQFF. For the CDR3, the DNA is TGTGCCAGCAGCCAGTTCAGCAATGAGCAGTTCTTC. The chain joins TRBV3-1 to TRBJ2-1; D is uncertain. Germline V gives CDR1 LGHDT, CDR2 YNNKEL (reference sequence). Trimming stripped 3 bases from V and 6 bases from J, with 6 bases between. The length of the CDR3 is 12 residues.

The rearrangement uses TRBV2 and TRBJ1-2; D is possibly TRBD1 (6 bases). This CDR3 is 14 amino acids long. The germline V and J ends were trimmed by 10 bases and 4 bases, with 19 bases remaining between them. CDR1 is SNHLY and CDR2 is FYNNEI in the germline V gene. This CDR3 reads CATSLWGGSYGYTF. CDR3 sequence (DNA): TGTGCCACCTCCCTCTGGGGGGGCAGCTATGGCTACACCTTC.

This clonotype was detected only once. The rearrangement links TRBV6-1 to TRBJ1-5; D remains unclear. The CDR3 is 14 residues long. The V end was cut by 5 bases, the J end by 5 bases, with 13 bases between. Germline V gene sequence: CDR1 MNHNS, CDR2 SASEGT. CDR3 in DNA: TGTGCCAGCAGTCGGGCCCCCCGGTATCAGCCCCAGCATTTT. It yields the protein CASSRAPRYQPQHF.

The rearrangement uses TRBV19 and TRBJ2-2; TRBD1 matches at 9 bases. This CDR3 comprises 15 residues. Unmatched junction bases numbered 9, after V lost 7 bases and J lost 6 bases. The germline V gene has CDR1 LNHDA and CDR2 SQIVND (reference sequence). The CDR3 region is CASNWGQGIAGELFF. In DNA, the CDR3 is TGTGCCAGTAATTGGGGACAGGGCATCGCCGGGGAGCTGTTTTTT.

V and J are TRBV27 and TRBJ1-1; possible D gene TRBD1, 6 bases. CDR1 is MNHEY, CDR2 SMNVEV, per germline (reference sequence). The CDR3 is made up of 16 amino acids. V shed 2 bases and J shed 6 bases, with 19 bases lying between them. The DNA of the CDR3 is TGTGCCAGCAGTTTAGTGGGGGCGCCTCGAACGGCTGAAGCTTTCTTT. Protein: CASSLVGAPRTAEAFF.

This clonotype was detected only a few times. This sequence joins TRBV20-1 and TRBJ2-4; 10 nucleotides agree with TRBD2. CDR3 length equals 13 residues. J lost 11 bases, V lost 5 bases, and 9 bases had no gene match. The germline gives CDR1 DFQATT, CDR2 SNEGSKA (reference sequence). CDR3 nucleotide sequence: TGCAGTGCTGGACGGACTAGCGGCATACTTCAGTACTTC. Amino acids: CSAGRTSGILQYF.

The sample holds a few counts of this clonotype. The chain uses TRBV4-2 and TRBJ1-1, with D unresolved. CDR1 and CDR2 (germline): LGHNA, YNFKEQ. V lost 1 base to trimming and J lost 1 base, with 10 bases between them. The CDR3 extends over 15 amino acids. CDR3 nucleotides: TGTGCCAGCAGCCAAGTTTCGTCCGCGAACACTGAAGCTTTCTTT. Its protein product is CASSQVSSANTEAFF.